What follows are 22 T cell receptor beta chains derived from one specimen sequenced in a study of blood T cell repertoires in COVID-19. Generated by immunoSEQ multiplex PCR, the TCRdb table keeps only in-frame clones and is missing some. The sample carries 320,000 or so clones, 80% to 90% recorded once. The sequencing sample was made of PBMCs or T cells enriched from blood (not recorded which). These receptors were collected from a man under 40 who had recovered from COVID-19.

The chain couples TRBV27 to TRBJ2-3, with TRBD2 matching over 10 bases. The V gene end was trimmed by 5 bases and the J gene end by 7 bases; junction bases not matched to a gene: 9. This CDR3 is built from 15 residues. Germline V CDR1 and CDR2: MNHEY, SMNVEV (reference sequence). In DNA form, the CDR3 reads TGTGCCAGCAGTAGGCCTAGCGGGGGAAGGTATACGCAGTATTTT. Amino acid sequence: CASSRPSGGRYTQYF.

The chain couples TRBV5-6 to TRBJ2-2; D not resolved. The CDR3 length is 16 residues. Trimming took off 0 bases at V and 0 bases at J, with 9 bases between the two ends. The germline gives CDR1 SGHDT, CDR2 YYEEEE. CDR3 loop: CASSLDTTANTGELFF. The CDR3 region has the DNA TGTGCCAGCAGCTTGGACACAACCGCGAACACCGGGGAGCTGTTTTTT. Using reference TRBV5-6 and TRBJ2-2 for the parts outside the CDR3, the full variable domain is DAGVTQSPTHLIKTRGQQVTLRCSPKSGHDTVSWYQQALGQGPQFIFQYYEEEERQRGNFPDRFSGHQFPNYSSELNVNALLLGDSALYLCASSLDTTANTGELFFGEGSRLTVL.

The rearrangement links TRBV5-6 to TRBJ2-3, with 11 bases that match TRBD2. J gave up 4 bases and V 1 base, and 5 bases lay outside the gene matches. Germline V gene sequence: CDR1 SGHDT, CDR2 YYEEEE. CDR3 length: 16 amino acids. This CDR3 reads CASSLISGGAADTQYF. CDR3 bases: TGTGCCAGCAGCTTGATTAGCGGGGGGGCCGCAGATACGCAGTATTTT.

V usage is TRBV7-9 and J usage is TRBJ2-1; possible D gene TRBD2, 7 bases. The CDR3 covers 17 residues. CDR1 and CDR2 from the germline V gene are SEHNR and FQNEAQ (reference sequence). The V end was cut by 0 bases, the J end by 7 bases, with 19 bases between. Here the CDR3 reads CASSLALGGVKGNEQFF. For the CDR3, the DNA is TGTGCCAGCAGCTTAGCGCTAGGGGGGGTAAAGGGGAATGAGCAGTTCTTC.

The chain uses TRBV5-1 and TRBJ2-7, with 7 bases fitting TRBD1. The V and J ends lost 0 bases and 3 bases, in that order; junction bases with no gene match: 15. There are 18 residues in the CDR3. The V gene's germline CDR1 is SGHRS and CDR2 YFSETQ. CDR3 in amino acids: CASSLAGTAGVPYYEQYF. CDR3 coding DNA: TGCGCCAGCAGCTTGGCCGGGACAGCCGGGGTACCTTACTACGAGCAGTACTTC.

The chain recombines TRBV4-1 with TRBJ1-2, with 7 bases fitting TRBD1. The CDR3 covers 12 residues. The V segment lost 0 bases and the J segment 12 bases; nucleotides outside the gene matches: 4. Germline V gene sequence: CDR1 MGHRA, CDR2 YSYEKL. The CDR3 nucleotides read TGCGCCAGCAGCCAAGACGGCAGGGGGAACACCTTC. It specifies CASSQDGRGNTF.

This clone appeared a few times. The rearrangement uses TRBV14 and TRBJ1-6; D is uncertain. Per germline, CDR1 SGHDN and CDR2 FVKESK. The CDR3 has 13 residues. V shed 2 bases and J shed 6 bases, with 5 bases lying between them. The CDR3 loop is CASSQTGNSPLHF. CDR3 DNA sequence: TGTGCCAGCAGCCAAACGGGTAATTCACCCCTCCACTTT. Together with reference TRBV14 and TRBJ1-6, the CDR3 gives the full variable domain: EAGVTQFPSHSVIEKGQTVTLRCDPISGHDNLYWYRRVMGKEIKFLLHFVKESKQDESGMPNNRFLAERTGGTYSTLKVQPAELEDSGVYFCASSQTGNSPLHFGNGTRLTVT.

The V and J genes are TRBV6-5 and TRBJ1-6, with D perhaps matching TRBD1 (6 bases). Trimming shortened V by 7 bases and J by 7 bases, and 11 bases separated the two germline ends. This CDR3 contains 13 residues. The germline CDR1 and CDR2 sequences are MNHEY and SVGAGI. The chain's CDR3 is CASTGDVNSPLHF. The CDR3 DNA follows: TGTGCCAGCACAGGGGATGTGAATTCACCCCTCCACTTT.

The chain joins TRBV5-1 to TRBJ1-4; 7 bases map to TRBD1. This CDR3 spans 19 amino acids. Germline trimming cut 4 bases from V and 1 base from J; bases unmatched to any gene: 16. CDR1 and CDR2 (germline): SGHRS, YFSETQ. The CDR3 DNA sequence: TGCGCCAGCAGCCAACGACCCCTGACAGGGCAGATAACTAATGAAAAACTGTTTTTT. Its protein product is CASSQRPLTGQITNEKLFF.

This chain joins TRBV28 and TRBJ1-5, with D possibly TRBD1 on 6 matching bases. The length of the CDR3 is 14 residues. The germline V gene encodes CDR1 MDHEN and CDR2 SYDVKM. Trimming took 1 base from V and 6 from J, leaving 10 bases between them. The CDR3 bases are TGTGCCAGCAGTTTATATGGGACAAGTCAGCCCCAGCATTTT. It translates to CASSLYGTSQPQHF.

In regard to this clone: Other DNA sequences in the sample encode the same CDR3. V gene TRBV29-1 combines with J gene TRBJ1-2; maybe TRBD1 (6 bases). Germline V gene data show CDR1 as SQVTM and CDR2 as ANQGSEA. Trimming shortened V by 4 bases and J by 6 bases, and 9 bases separated the two germline ends. The CDR3 is 11 residues long. The CDR3 region has the DNA TGCAGCGTTGGACAGGCGGATGGCTACACCTTC. This codes for CSVGQADGYTF. Full variable domain (rest looked up from reference TRBV29-1 and TRBJ1-2): SAVISQKPSRDICQRGTSLTIQCQVDSQVTMMFWYRQQPGQSLTLIATANQGSEATYESGFVIDKFPISRPNLTFSTLTVSNMSPEDSSIYLCSVGQADGYTFGSGTRLTVV.

The V call is TRBV18, the J call TRBJ1-6; no clear D. The CDR3 extends over 13 amino acids. V was clipped by 0 bases and J by 10 bases, with 7 bases between them. CDR1 is KGHSH and CDR2 is LQKENI in the germline V gene. DNA for the CDR3: TGTGCCAGCTCACCACCGGGAGGCTCACCCCTCCACTTT. The encoded protein is CASSPPGGSPLHF.

The chain carries TRBV12-3 or TRBV12-4 and TRBJ2-7; 7 bases are a match to TRBD1. Trimming cost V 5 bases and J 5 bases; bases outside gene matches: 6. The CDR3 sequence is 13 residues long. The CDR3 spells CASSITQGNEQYF. CDR3 nucleotides: TGTGCCAGCAGTATAACACAGGGGAACGAGCAGTACTTC.

The V call is TRBV4-2, the J call TRBJ2-7; TRBD2 agrees at 8 bases. CDR1 and CDR2 from the germline V gene are LGHNA and YNFKEQ. V shed 0 bases and J 3 bases; nucleotides not matched to a gene: 4. This CDR3 spans 15 amino acids. CDR3 sequence: CASSQEAGGDYEQYF. The CDR3 coding sequence is TGTGCCAGCAGCCAAGAAGCCGGGGGGGACTACGAGCAGTACTTC.

The sample holds one count of this clone. CDR3 DNA: TGTGCCAGCAGTTTCGTCGGGAATGAAAAACTGTTTTTT. This gives the protein CASSFVGNEKLFF. This rearrangement joins TRBV12-3 or TRBV12-4 to TRBJ1-4; D not certain. V lost 3 bases, J lost 5 bases, and 7 bases lay in between. This CDR3 has 13 amino acids.

This clone was observed once. The sample carries other DNA sequences with the same CDR3. V and J are TRBV3-1 (or the pseudogene TRBV3-2) and TRBJ2-7, with 9 bases that match TRBD1. Germline lookup yields CDR1 LGHDT and CDR2 YNNKEL (reference sequence). The CDR3 sequence is 15 residues long. Trimming took 1 base from V and 2 from J; bases not matched to a gene: 3. The DNA of the CDR3 is TGTGCCAGCAGCCAAGGGGGACAGGGTCCCTACGAGCAGTACTTC. This sequence encodes CASSQGGQGPYEQYF.

The CDR3 DNA sequence: TGTGCCAGCAGCCCCGGCCCGGCGGGGGGGCTAGACACCGGGGAGCTGTTTTTT. Translating gives CASSPGPAGGLDTGELFF. This chain uses TRBV7-6 with TRBJ2-2, with 9 bases fitting TRBD2. Per germline, CDR1 SGHVS and CDR2 FNYEAQ. J was trimmed by 3 bases and V by 5 bases; bases with no gene match: 13. The CDR3 length is 18 residues.

The rearrangement links TRBV10-1 to TRBJ2-3; tentative D call: TRBD2 (6 bases). CDR1 is WNHNN and CDR2 is SYGVQD in the germline V gene (reference sequence). Trimming pared 5 bases from V and 6 bases from J, leaving 12 bases between. This CDR3 contains 13 residues. CDR3 region: CASSSGGVDTQYF. The CDR3 DNA is TGCGCCAGCAGTTCCGGGGGTGTGGATACGCAGTATTTT.

The chain recombines TRBV23-1 with TRBJ2-3; 12 nucleotides align to TRBD1. TRBV23-1 falls under the ORF class, with uncertain function. V trimming: 6 bases; J trimming: 5 bases; junction bases outside the gene matches: 6. The CDR3 spans 15 residues. The CDR3 here is CASRRRDRGRDTQYF. The CDR3 DNA reads as TGCGCCAGCAGGCGGAGGGACAGGGGGCGAGATACGCAGTATTTT.

J is TRBJ2-6 and V is TRBV6-7; tentatively, D is TRBD1 (5 bases). TRBV6-7 is classed as an ORF, of uncertain function. Trimming cost V 7 bases and J 3 bases, with 10 bases left between them. The CDR3 sequence is 14 residues long. The CDR3 loop is CASTRVSGANVLTF. As DNA, the CDR3 is TGTGCCAGCACCAGGGTTAGTGGGGCCAACGTCCTGACTTTC.

Note on this clone: Other nucleotide sequences in the sample specify the same CDR3. The rearrangement links TRBV18 to TRBJ2-7, with 9 bases that match TRBD1. The germline V gene encodes CDR1 KGHSH and CDR2 LQKENI. V trimming: 2 bases; J trimming: 3 bases; junction bases outside the gene matches: 2. This CDR3 is built from 14 residues. The CDR3 loop is CASSPGQGSYEQYF. The CDR3 bases are TGTGCCAGCTCACCAGGACAGGGGAGCTACGAGCAGTACTTC.

This clone was seen just once. The chain employs TRBV7-2 and TRBJ1-1, with D unresolved. Trimming removed 1 base at V and 3 bases at J, with 9 bases between. Germline CDR1 reads SGHTA; CDR2 reads FQGNSA. The CDR3 sequence is 14 residues long. The DNA of the CDR3 is TGTGCCAGCAGCTTAGAAGGCGGTTACACTGAAGCTTTCTTT. It specifies CASSLEGGYTEAFF.